This paragraph covers one T cell receptor (beta chain) sequence. V shed 3 bases and J shed 3 bases, with 12 bases lying between them. CDR1 is KGHSH and CDR2 is LQKENI in the germline V gene. The CDR3 sequence is 14 residues long. This specimen comes from a study of T cell responses to AZD1222 COVID-19 vaccine. Method: immunoSEQ multiplex PCR; TCRdb's copy keeps in-frame clones and lacks some. The sample yields some 130,000 clones, about nine tenths seen once. This chain connects TRBV18 to TRBJ2-7; tentative D call: TRBD1 (6 bases). The TCR comes from an adult in good health. The input for sequencing was peripheral blood, taken on day 0 of AZD1222 vaccination. For the CDR3, the DNA is TGTGCCAGCTCACCCTCCGACAGGAACTACGAGCAGTACTTC. Translated: CASSPSDRNYEQYF. The complete variable domain, with remaining parts taken from reference TRBV18 and TRBJ2-7, reads NAGVMQNPRHLVRRRGQEARLRCSPMKGHSHVYWYRQLPEEGLKFMVYLQKENIIDESGMPKERFSAEFPKEGPSILRIQQVVRGDSAAYFCASSPSDRNYEQYFGPGTRLTVT.